Shown below are 14 T cell receptor beta chains from a single sample sequenced in a study of shared clonotypes between healthy human individuals. Method: immunoSEQ multiplex PCR; TCRdb's copy keeps in-frame clones and lacks some. The sample gives millions of clones, 80% to 95% of which show up once; 0.3% to 0.4% is in the top ten. Sequenced input: naive CD4+ T cells from PBMCs. Specified subset: CD45RA+ positively selected. These receptors were obtained from a man between 18 and 35 years old in good health. Some clones in this sample may be carry-over from other donors' samples.

The V and J genes are TRBV5-1 and TRBJ2-1, with D perhaps being TRBD1 or TRBD2 (5 bases each). The CDR3 is made up of 14 amino acids. The V gene lost 5 bases and the J gene lost 5 bases, with 14 bases spanning the gap. Germline CDR1 SGHRS, CDR2 YFSETQ. The CDR3 nucleotides read TGCGCCAGCAGAGCAGTTTCGGGGCACAATGAGCAGTTCTTC. Protein: CASRAVSGHNEQFF. Filled out from reference TRBV5-1 and TRBJ2-1, the complete variable domain reads KAGVTQTPRYLIKTRGQQVTLSCSPISGHRSVSWYQQTPGQGLQFLFEYFSETQRNKGNFPGRFSGRQFSNSRSEMNVSTLELGDSALYLCASRAVSGHNEQFFGPGTRLTVL.

The V call is TRBV9, the J call TRBJ2-7, with D possibly being TRBD1 or TRBD2 (7 bases each). V dropped 0 bases and J dropped 3 bases, with 16 bases sitting between them. CDR1 is SGDLS and CDR2 is YYNGEE in the germline V gene. CDR3 length: 16 residues. CDR3 protein: CASSVGVTGDYYEQYF. As DNA, the CDR3 is TGTGCCAGCAGCGTAGGGGTTACAGGGGACTACTACGAGCAGTACTTC.

The CDR3 region has the DNA TGTGCCAGCAGTCCTCCCGGGACAGGGAACAATCAGCCCCAGCATTTT. This translates into CASSPPGTGNNQPQHF. The chain couples TRBV27 to TRBJ1-5; 9 positions agree with TRBD1. With 5 bases clipped from V and 3 bases from J, the junction kept 8 bases outside the gene matches. Germline V gene data show CDR1 as MNHEY and CDR2 as SMNVEV (reference sequence). There are 16 residues in the CDR3.

In this sample, this clone turned up many times. This rearrangement joins TRBV9 to TRBJ1-2; a weak D match, TRBD1 (6 bases). The V gene lost 4 bases and the J gene lost 4 bases, with 14 bases spanning the gap. The germline V gene encodes CDR1 SGDLS and CDR2 YYNGEE. The CDR3 consists of 14 residues. CDR3 in amino acids: CASSPSPGAYGYTF. CDR3 nucleotides: TGTGCCAGCAGCCCCTCCCCAGGGGCCTATGGCTACACCTTC.

The chain recombines TRBV28 with TRBJ1-5; a weak D match, TRBD1 (5 bases). Looked up from germline, CDR1 is MDHEN and CDR2 is SYDVKM. V gave up 5 bases and J gave up 1 base, with 12 bases separating them. CDR3 size: 15 residues. For the CDR3, the DNA is TGTGCCAGCAGTCGGGGGGGTTTAAGCAATCAGCCCCAGCATTTT. It yields the protein CASSRGGLSNQPQHF.

The chain has TRBV5-1 and TRBJ2-7; D is unresolved. The length of the CDR3 is 13 residues. Germline values: CDR1 SGHRS, CDR2 YFSETQ. V lost 1 base, J lost 7 bases, and 12 bases lay in between. CDR3 nucleotide sequence: TGCGCCAGCAGCTTGTTTGTAGGGCGAGAGCAGTACTTC. It codes for CASSLFVGREQYF.

To note about this clone: In the same sample, other DNA sequences code for this CDR3. The chain links TRBV6-5 to TRBJ1-3; D uncertain. The CDR3 is made up of 12 amino acids. V was trimmed by 5 bases and J by 0 bases, leaving 2 bases between them. Per the germline V gene, CDR1 is MNHEY and CDR2 is SVGAGI. In nucleotides, the CDR3 is TGTGCCAGCAGTACCTCTGGAAACACCATATATTTT. This gives the protein CASSTSGNTIYF.

The V gene is TRBV7-9, the J gene TRBJ1-2; TRBD1 aligns across 8 bases. CDR1 and CDR2 (germline): SEHNR, FQNEAQ (reference sequence). V was pared by 1 base and J by 7 bases, with 5 bases of the junction left unmatched. The CDR3 length is 14 residues. DNA for the CDR3: TGTGCCAGCAGCTTAGGGGGGACAGGAGCTGGCTACACCTTC. Its protein is CASSLGGTGAGYTF.

Turning to this clone: Distinct nucleotide sequences in the sample also encode this CDR3. The chain uses TRBV4-2 and TRBJ2-7, with D perhaps assigned TRBD1 or TRBD2 (5 bases each). This CDR3 is built from 15 residues. Germline V gene sequence: CDR1 LGHNA, CDR2 YNFKEQ. With 1 base removed from V and 1 base from J, the gap between germline ends came to 11 bases. The CDR3 loop is CASSQGDHSSYEQYF. The CDR3 DNA follows: TGTGCCAGCAGCCAAGGGGACCACAGTTCCTACGAGCAGTACTTC.

The chain uses TRBV7-8 and TRBJ2-1; 12 bases align to TRBD2. V gave up 3 bases and J gave up 3 bases; unmatched junction bases: 3. Per the germline V gene, CDR1 is SGHVS and CDR2 is FQNEAQ. CDR3 length: 16 residues. The CDR3 DNA is TGTGCCAGCAGCTTCGGACTAGCGGGGTACTACAATGAGCAGTTCTTC. Translating gives CASSFGLAGYYNEQFF.

In the case of this clone: Other nucleotide sequences from this sample produce the same CDR3. V usage is TRBV28 and J usage is TRBJ2-7; D is ambiguous. The CDR3 totals 11 residues. CDR1 MDHEN and CDR2 SYDVKM come from the germline V gene. Trimming stripped 5 bases from V and 4 bases from J, with 6 bases between. CDR3 bases: TGTGCCAGCAGTAGACCGTACGAGCAGTACTTC. Its translation is CASSRPYEQYF.

V and J are TRBV29-1 and TRBJ2-1, with D maybe TRBD2 (5 bases). The CDR3 covers 10 residues. Germline CDR1 reads SQVTM; CDR2 reads ANQGSEA. The V and J ends lost 8 bases and 5 bases respectively, with 7 bases between them. CDR3 protein: CSSGNNEQFF. The CDR3 DNA reads TGCAGCTCCGGGAACAATGAGCAGTTCTTC.

The CDR3 region has the DNA TGTGCCAGCAGCCCAAGTTACAGGGGAAACACCGGGGAGCTGTTTTTT. This sequence encodes CASSPSYRGNTGELFF. J is TRBJ2-2 and V is TRBV11-2, with 7 bases lining up with TRBD1. J lost 2 bases, V lost 5 bases, and 8 bases had no gene match. The CDR3 spans 16 residues. CDR1 SGHAT and CDR2 FQNNGV come from the germline V gene.

This clone turned up a few times. V gene TRBV30 combines with J gene TRBJ1-1; perhaps TRBD1 as D (5 bases). Germline values: CDR1 GTSNPN, CDR2 SVGIG (reference sequence). The CDR3 is 15 amino acids. Trimming left V 6 bases short and J 7 bases short, with 24 bases between. The CDR3 is CACHPTGRHALEAFF. In DNA, the CDR3 is TGTGCCTGTCACCCTACGGGGCGCCACGCCCTTGAAGCTTTCTTT.